The next 2 T cell receptor beta chains were all read from a single sample in a study of T-cell reconstitution after alpha-beta-depleted transplantation in children. TCRbeta library construction was performed incorporating unique molecular identifiers. TCRdb used MiXCR to reprocess the PCR reads, holding one entry per CDR3 protein. The sample shows 700,000 to 850,000 distinct CDR3 sequences, less than 20% of them seen only once. The sequences come from PBMCs, mostly from graft donor cells, collected 360 days after TCRalphabeta/CD19-depleted stem cell transplant. These receptors were obtained from a male patient between 10 and 17 years old who had a stem cell transplant for acute lymphoblastic leukemia, so the T cells may come from the graft donor.

This clonotype was seen a handful of times. This chain joins TRBV29-1 and TRBJ2-2, with D tentatively TRBD1 or TRBD2 (6 bases each). Trimming pared 6 bases from V and 1 base from J, leaving 9 bases between. The CDR3 is made up of 13 amino acids. The germline V gene encodes CDR1 SQVTM and CDR2 ANQGSEA. CDR3 region: CSVGGGNTGELFF. The CDR3 nucleotides read TGCAGCGTCGGAGGGGGGAACACCGGGGAGCTGTTTTTT.

This clonotype was recorded at least ten times. The rearrangement uses TRBV12-3 or TRBV12-4 and TRBJ1-5; D possibly corresponds to TRBD1 (5 bases). V lost 9 bases to trimming and J lost 2 bases, with 14 bases between them. The CDR3 extends over 14 amino acids. CDR3 DNA: TGTGCCAGTCTCGGGGGGAGCGGCAATCAGCCCCAGCATTTT. Amino acid sequence: CASLGGSGNQPQHF.